This TCR beta chain originates from a study of T-cell memory formation after mild COVID-19. Findings and limits, study-wide: Contracting CD4+ clones lay largely in CM and EM, with CD8+ ones residing in EMRA.

Constant-segment primers were used for 5'RACE, and the resulting TCR alpha and TCR beta cDNA libraries carried sample barcodes and UMIs. TCRdb used MiXCR to reprocess the 5' RACE reads, holding one entry per CDR3 protein. The profile shows under 450,000 distinct CDR3 sequences, around a fifth of them singletons. In regard to this clonotype: Its cognate antigen is unknown.

The specimen sequenced was PBMCs or a T cell subset sorted from them (not recorded which). The clonotype was recovered from a young man who had mild COVID-19 (a few samples of this study predate the infection). Cell type and time point are not known.

This chain's CDR3 is CASRGQVDGYTF. CDR3 sequence (DNA): TGCGCCAGCAGAGGGCAGGTGGATGGCTACACCTTC. The rearrangement uses TRBV4-1 and TRBJ1-2; D is unresolved. CDR3 size: 12 residues. The germline CDR1 and CDR2 sequences are MGHRA and YSYEKL. The V and J ends lost 6 bases and 6 bases respectively, with 11 bases between them.